The 17 T cell receptor beta chains below come from one sample, sequenced in a study of cytomegalovirus exposure and HLA in healthy donors (dated 2017 in TCRdb). Receptor libraries were prepared by the immunoSEQ multiplex PCR assay. The multiplex PCR relied on a mix of 60 forward primers for TCR Vbeta segments and 13 reverse primers for TCR Jbeta segments. Here the immuneACCESS table is served through TCRdb, limited to in-frame sequences with V and J called. Missing clones are a known gap in these copies; in checked studies unresolved V genes cover under half, and the rest lacks a known reason. This sample holds fewer than 200,000 clones; about four fifths were observed only once. Approximately 0.8% of the sample goes to the ten largest clones. Sequencing input: PBMCs. The origin of the receptors is a woman aged 18-35 years in good health and CMV-seronegative.

The chain links TRBV6-5 to TRBJ2-3; possible D gene TRBD1, 7 bases. CDR1 is MNHEY and CDR2 is SVGAGI in the germline V gene. CDR3 length: 14 residues. Deletions cut 6 bases from V and 6 bases from J, with 16 bases between. The CDR3 sequence: CASRYGQEGDTQYF. As DNA, the CDR3 is TGTGCCAGCAGATACGGACAGGAGGGGGATACGCAGTATTTT.

DNA for the CDR3: TGTGCCAGCAGCGTTAGGGGGCAGGGCCCTACAGATACGCAGTATTTT. Translated, it gives CASSVRGQGPTDTQYF. The J gene is TRBJ2-3, the V gene TRBV9, with 7 nucleotides matching TRBD1. The CDR3 sequence is 16 residues long. The germline V gene has CDR1 SGDLS and CDR2 YYNGEE. V was pared by 2 bases and J by 3 bases, with 9 bases of the junction left unmatched.

The chain joins TRBV5-1 to TRBJ2-5; D tentatively fits TRBD1 or TRBD2 (6 bases each). The assigned J gene may be wrong: the sequence end matches TRBJ2-7 better. This CDR3 comprises 16 residues. Germline-derived CDR1 and CDR2 are SGHRS and YFSETQ. The CDR3 loop reads CASSFSSSEGGYEQYF. The CDR3 nucleotides are TGCGCCAGCAGCTTCTCATCTAGCGAAGGGGGCTACGAGCAGTACTTC.

This clone has only a few counts. The chain recombines TRBV28 with TRBJ1-5; D is possibly TRBD1 (5 bases). Germline CDR1 reads MDHEN; CDR2 reads SYDVKM. V was clipped by 5 bases and J by 5 bases, with 13 bases between them. This CDR3 has 14 residues. The CDR3 sequence is CASSGDSEYQPQHF. CDR3 sequence (DNA): TGTGCCAGCAGTGGGGACTCTGAATATCAGCCCCAGCATTTT.

V and J are TRBV11-3 and TRBJ2-1, with a possible D match to TRBD1 (6 bases). Germline-derived CDR1 and CDR2 are SGHNT and YENEEA. With 1 base removed from V and 5 bases from J, the gap between germline ends came to 12 bases. The CDR3 totals 15 residues. CDR3 sequence (DNA): TGTGCCAGCAGCTTAGCCGCCGACAGGCACAATGAGCAGTTCTTC. Its protein product is CASSLAADRHNEQFF. Using reference TRBV11-3 and TRBJ2-1 for the parts outside the CDR3, the full variable domain is EAGVVQSPRYKIIEKKQPVAFWCNPISGHNTLYWYLQNLGQGPELLIRYENEEAVDDSQLPKDRFSAERLKGVDSTLKIQPAELGDSAVYLCASSLAADRHNEQFFGPGTRLTVL.

The V call is TRBV6-4, the J call TRBJ2-1; 9 bases are a match to TRBD2. Looked up from germline, CDR1 is MRHNA and CDR2 is SNTAGT. The CDR3 sequence is 17 residues long. The junction had 12 bases not matched to a gene; V was cut back by 6 bases and J by 3 bases. This chain's CDR3 is CASSVHLAGVSYNEQFF. The CDR3 nucleotides read TGTGCCAGCAGCGTGCACTTAGCGGGAGTTAGCTACAATGAGCAGTTCTTC.

J is TRBJ2-3 and V is TRBV19; D gene uncertain. Looked up from germline, CDR1 is LNHDA and CDR2 is SQIVND (reference sequence). Trimming took 3 bases from V and 3 from J, leaving 7 bases between them. CDR3 length: 13 amino acids. The CDR3 DNA follows: TGTGCCAGTAGTATCGGCAGGACAGATACGCAGTATTTT. Its translation is CASSIGRTDTQYF.

The chain employs TRBV28 and TRBJ2-7; tentative D call: TRBD1 (5 bases). This CDR3 contains 13 residues. Trimming left V 6 bases short and J 6 bases short, with 15 bases between. Per germline, CDR1 MDHEN and CDR2 SYDVKM. The CDR3 region has the DNA TGTGCCAGCAGCCCTTCCGATAGGGGCGAGCAGTACTTC. It encodes CASSPSDRGEQYF.

This chain connects TRBV28 to TRBJ1-1; TRBD1 is a possible D gene (5 bases). V was shortened by 7 bases and J by 4 bases, with 16 bases between the two germline ends. Germline V lookup: CDR1 MDHEN, CDR2 SYDVKM. This CDR3 has 14 residues. CDR3 amino acids: CASTKGRGVTEAFF. CDR3 DNA sequence: TGTGCCAGCACCAAGGGGAGGGGCGTCACTGAAGCTTTCTTT.

The V and J genes are TRBV14 and TRBJ2-1; D is uncertain. Germline V gives CDR1 SGHDN, CDR2 FVKESK. The length of the CDR3 is 13 residues. Trimming took off 2 bases at V and 10 bases at J, with 12 bases between the two ends. The chain's CDR3 is CASSQLRSSEQFF. The CDR3 coding sequence is TGTGCCAGCAGCCAACTGCGCTCGAGCGAGCAGTTCTTC. The full variable domain, rest sourced from reference TRBV14 and TRBJ2-1, is EAGVTQFPSHSVIEKGQTVTLRCDPISGHDNLYWYRRVMGKEIKFLLHFVKESKQDESGMPNNRFLAERTGGTYSTLKVQPAELEDSGVYFCASSQLRSSEQFFGPGTRLTVL.

The chain joins TRBV7-9 to TRBJ2-6, with a possible D match to TRBD2 (5 bases). Trimming pared 5 bases from V and 0 bases from J, leaving 14 bases between. Germline CDR1 reads SEHNR; CDR2 reads FQNEAQ (reference sequence). The CDR3 has 17 residues. The CDR3 sequence is CASSPSAAGSGANVLTF. The CDR3 coding sequence is TGTGCCAGCAGCCCTTCCGCTGCGGGCTCTGGGGCCAACGTCCTGACTTTC. The full variable domain, rest sourced from reference TRBV7-9 and TRBJ2-6, is DTGVSQNPRHKITKRGQNVTFRCDPISEHNRLYWYRQTLGQGPEFLTYFQNEAQLEKSRLLSDRFSAERPKGSFSTLEIQRTEQGDSAMYLCASSPSAAGSGANVLTFGAGSRLTVL.

The genes are TRBV6-5 and TRBJ1-5; tentatively, D is TRBD1 (5 bases). The CDR3 has 14 amino acids. V lost 6 bases and J 3 bases, leaving 12 bases between the germline ends. CDR1 is MNHEY and CDR2 is SVGAGI in the germline V gene. DNA of the CDR3: TGTGCCAGCAGGTCCCGGGGGATCAATCAGCCCCAGCATTTT. Its protein product is CASRSRGINQPQHF.

The V gene is TRBV10-3, the J gene TRBJ2-2; unclear D gene. Germline V gene lookup returns CDR1 ENHRY and CDR2 SYGVKD. The CDR3 loop spans 14 amino acids. With 2 bases removed from V and 5 bases from J, the gap between germline ends came to 9 bases. DNA of the CDR3: TGTGCCATCAGTGAGGGTGTTGAGACCGGGGAGCTGTTTTTT. Its protein is CAISEGVETGELFF.

This chain links TRBV9 with TRBJ1-6; 9 bases line up with TRBD1. Unmatched junction bases numbered 9, after V lost 2 bases and J lost 9 bases. CDR1 and CDR2 from the germline V gene are SGDLS and YYNGEE. The CDR3 extends over 16 amino acids. The CDR3 sequence: CASSVDPGQGSSPLHF. For the CDR3, the DNA is TGTGCCAGCAGCGTGGATCCGGGACAGGGTTCTTCACCCCTCCACTTT.

This chain joins TRBV19 and TRBJ1-5, with D possibly matching TRBD1 (6 bases). Trimming pared 4 bases from V and 2 bases from J, leaving 9 bases between. The CDR3 loop spans 14 amino acids. Germline lookup yields CDR1 LNHDA and CDR2 SQIVND (reference sequence). The DNA for the CDR3 is TGTGCCAGTAGTAGCAACAGGGGCAATCAGCCCCAGCATTTT. It is translated as CASSSNRGNQPQHF. Using reference TRBV19 and TRBJ1-5 for the parts outside the CDR3, the full variable domain is DGGITQSPKYLFRKEGQNVTLSCEQNLNHDAMYWYRQDPGQGLRLIYYSQIVNDFQKGDIAEGYSVSREKKESFPLTVTSAQKNPTAFYLCASSSNRGNQPQHFGDGTRLSIL.

This clone was detected a few times. The rearrangement joins TRBV27 to TRBJ2-1; 10 bases are shared with TRBD2. The CDR3 contains 18 residues. Germline trimming cut 3 bases from V and 6 bases from J; bases unmatched to any gene: 14. CDR1 and CDR2 from the germline V gene are MNHEY and SMNVEV (reference sequence). CDR3 in DNA: TGTGCCAGCAGTTTGCTAGCGGGGGAGGGAATATACATCAATGAGCAGTTCTTC. It translates to CASSLLAGEGIYINEQFF.

The table lists this clone with a count of one. The chain carries TRBV28 and TRBJ1-3; D might be TRBD1 (6 bases). This CDR3 comprises 15 residues. Between the trimmed V and J ends, which lost 5 bases and 5 bases, there was a span of 16 bases. CDR1 and CDR2 from the germline V gene are MDHEN and SYDVKM. CDR3 nucleotide sequence: TGTGCCAGCAGTGCCCTACAGGGATATAGAAACACCATATATTTT. This gives the protein CASSALQGYRNTIYF.